One sample yielded the 19 T cell receptor beta chains listed below, sequenced in a study of T-cell reconstitution after alpha-beta-depleted transplantation in children. For TCRbeta, the library was prepared with unique molecular identifiers. TCRdb itself ran the PCR reads through MiXCR, one entry per CDR3 protein. The table shows a few hundred thousand distinct CDR3 sequences, with approximately 12% occurring only once. The source material was PBMCs, mostly from graft donor cells, sampled 360 days after TCRalphabeta/CD19-depleted stem cell transplant. The receptors were sampled from a male patient aged 10-17 years who had a stem cell transplant for acute myeloid leukemia, so the T cells may come from the graft donor.

In this sample, this clonotype turned up a few times. This chain links TRBV3-1 with TRBJ2-5; D not resolved. The CDR3 runs 12 residues. Germline CDR1 is LGHDT and CDR2 is YNNKEL (reference sequence). V gave up 2 bases and J gave up 5 bases, with 6 bases separating them. CDR3 loop: CASSQTYETQYF. The DNA for the CDR3 is TGTGCCAGCAGCCAAACGTACGAGACCCAGTACTTC.

This clonotype came up a few times. The chain joins TRBV10-3 to TRBJ2-5; 11 bases line up with TRBD2. This CDR3 has 13 residues. The germline V gene encodes CDR1 ENHRY and CDR2 SYGVKD. The trim removed 8 bases at V and 9 bases at J, leaving 8 bases unmatched. CDR3 sequence: CAILDIAGGPQYF. The CDR3 nucleotides are TGTGCCATCCTAGACATAGCGGGAGGGCCCCAGTACTTC.

The chain joins TRBV12-3 or TRBV12-4 to TRBJ2-5, with 10 positions matching TRBD2. Germline trimming cut 6 bases from V and 5 bases from J; bases unmatched to any gene: 12. The CDR3 sequence is 16 residues long. CDR3 region: CASSRVLAGAGETQYF. The CDR3 DNA sequence: TGTGCCAGCAGCCGAGTTCTAGCGGGAGCGGGGGAGACCCAGTACTTC.

This clonotype was observed a handful of times. This chain connects TRBV20-1 to TRBJ2-3; no clear D gene. Germline V CDR1 and CDR2: DFQATT, SNEGSKA (reference sequence). V lost 2 bases and J lost 7, with 4 bases in between. This CDR3 has 10 residues. CDR3 DNA sequence: TGCAGTGCTAGAAGTTATACGCAGTATTTT. Translated, it gives CSARSYTQYF.

This clonotype was picked up a small number of times. The rearrangement uses TRBV4-2 and TRBJ2-7, with 10 positions matching TRBD2. The CDR3 consists of 16 residues. The germline V gene has CDR1 LGHNA and CDR2 YNFKEQ. J lost 4 bases, V lost 1 base, and 7 bases had no gene match. The CDR3 bases are TGTGCCAGCAGCCAAGGTAGGCTAGCGGGAGAATACGAGCAGTACTTC. Its translation is CASSQGRLAGEYEQYF.

The gene calls are TRBV20-1 and TRBJ2-1, with 9 bases lining up with TRBD2. CDR3 length equals 14 residues. Germline assignment: CDR1 DFQATT and CDR2 SNEGSKA (reference sequence). Trimming removed 5 bases from V and 3 bases from J; junction bases left unmatched: 5. This chain's CDR3 is CSASGTSFYNEQFF. CDR3 nucleotides: TGCAGTGCTTCCGGGACTAGCTTCTACAATGAGCAGTTCTTC.

This clonotype was counted only a few times. CDR3 amino acids: CAWSRGGDTEAFF. Here the CDR3 DNA reads TGTGCCTGGAGTAGGGGGGGGGACACTGAAGCTTTCTTT. The chain carries TRBV30 and TRBJ1-1; D perhaps matches TRBD1 (6 bases). Germline-derived CDR1 and CDR2 are GTSNPN and SVGIG (reference sequence). With 2 bases removed from V and 3 bases from J, the gap between germline ends came to 10 bases. There are 13 residues in the CDR3.

The genes are TRBV24-1 and TRBJ2-1; 7 bases align to TRBD1. Germline V gene sequence: CDR1 KGHDR, CDR2 SFDVKD. The CDR3 runs to 17 residues. V shed 4 bases, J shed 0 bases, and the junction held 8 bases outside the gene matches. CDR3 region: CATSERVRDSSYNEQFF. Here the CDR3 DNA reads TGTGCCACCAGTGAGAGAGTCCGGGACAGCTCCTACAATGAGCAGTTCTTC.

The V and J genes are TRBV19 and TRBJ2-1; 14 bases are shared with TRBD2. This CDR3 is built from 13 residues. CDR1 is LNHDA and CDR2 is SQIVND in the germline V gene (reference sequence). Germline trimming cut 5 bases from V and 15 bases from J; bases unmatched to any gene: 6. CDR3 protein: CASSPRTSGGTFF. CDR3 sequence (DNA): TGTGCCAGTAGTCCGCGGACTAGCGGGGGGACGTTCTTC.

This clonotype was observed a few times. The chain links TRBV15 to TRBJ2-5; D is ambiguous. Germline lookup yields CDR1 LNHNV and CDR2 YYDKDF (reference sequence). The V gene lost 7 bases and the J gene lost 5 bases, with 17 bases spanning the gap. The length of the CDR3 is 14 residues. Written as DNA, the CDR3 is TGTGCCACCACAGAAGGCTTGGAGAGCGAGACCCAGTACTTC. It is translated as CATTEGLESETQYF.

Only a few counts were recorded for this clonotype. J is TRBJ2-1 and V is TRBV5-4; no clear D gene. The ends were cut back, 0 bases at V and 9 bases at J, with 7 bases in the middle. The CDR3 has 12 amino acids. Germline CDR1 and CDR2: SGHNT and YYREEE (reference sequence). This CDR3 reads CASSLVLTEQFF. The CDR3 region has the DNA TGTGCCAGCAGCTTGGTTCTTACTGAGCAGTTCTTC.

This clonotype was found many times. The chain couples TRBV5-6 to TRBJ2-1; 8 nucleotides align to TRBD2. The CDR3 extends over 12 amino acids. Trimming removed 8 bases from V and 6 bases from J; junction bases left unmatched: 4. The germline V gene has CDR1 SGHDT and CDR2 YYEEEE. DNA for the CDR3: TGTGCCAGTCTGGGGACTAGCAATGAGCAGTTCTTC. This translates into CASLGTSNEQFF.

This clonotype has a handful of counts. This sequence joins TRBV24-1 and TRBJ2-3; 15 bases are shared with TRBD2. Germline lookup yields CDR1 KGHDR and CDR2 SFDVKD. The V gene end was trimmed by 4 bases and the J gene end by 2 bases; junction bases not matched to a gene: 9. The CDR3 runs 19 residues. CDR3 in DNA: TGTGCCACCAGTGACCCGAGTGGGACTAGCGGGAGGAACACAGATACGCAGTATTTT. Residues: CATSDPSGTSGRNTDTQYF.

This clonotype was detected a few times. The chain uses TRBV7-2 and TRBJ2-1; 15 bases are a match to TRBD2. Germline CDR1 and CDR2: SGHTA and FQGNSA. J gave up 5 bases and V 4 bases, and 0 bases lay outside the gene matches. The CDR3 loop spans 15 amino acids. The CDR3 sequence is CASSWTSGRDNEQFF. DNA of the CDR3: TGTGCCAGCAGCTGGACTAGCGGGAGGGACAATGAGCAGTTCTTC.

This clonotype occurred a few times. The rearrangement uses TRBV7-8 and TRBJ2-4; either TRBD1 or TRBD2 may fit D (6 bases each). The CDR3 consists of 17 residues. Looked up from germline, CDR1 is SGHVS and CDR2 is FQNEAQ. The V end was cut by 1 base, the J end by 2 bases, with 15 bases between. The CDR3 here is CASSLGQGRSSKNIQYF. In DNA form, the CDR3 reads TGTGCCAGCAGCTTAGGGCAGGGGAGGTCCTCCAAAAACATTCAGTACTTC.

This clonotype appeared many times. V and J are TRBV6-1 and TRBJ2-7; 12 positions agree with TRBD2. This CDR3 contains 17 residues. V dropped 8 bases and J dropped 5; count of bases not matched to a gene: 16. Germline loops: CDR1 MNHNS, CDR2 SASEGT. The CDR3 DNA reads TGTGCCAGCTCAACTCGAGGGCTAGCGGGAGGGCCGCACGAGCAGTACTTC. This gives the protein CASSTRGLAGGPHEQYF.

This clonotype has just a few counts. This rearrangement joins TRBV7-9 to TRBJ2-7, with 8 bases lining up with TRBD2. Germline V lookup: CDR1 SEHNR, CDR2 FQNEAQ (reference sequence). The CDR3 length is 13 residues. The V segment lost 8 bases and the J segment 2 bases; nucleotides outside the gene matches: 5. CDR3 sequence: CASQQRGTYEQYF. The DNA for the CDR3 is TGTGCCAGCCAGCAGCGGGGGACCTACGAGCAGTACTTC.

This clonotype has at least ten counts. The chain carries TRBV15 and TRBJ2-7, with D perhaps matching TRBD2 (6 bases). The CDR3 is 13 amino acids. Germline-derived CDR1 and CDR2 are LNHNV and YYDKDF (reference sequence). Trimming cost V 0 bases and J 4 bases, with 7 bases left between them. CDR3 nucleotides: TGTGCCACCAGCAGAGATCGGGGGTACGAGCAGTACTTC. This codes for CATSRDRGYEQYF.

This clonotype was counted a few times. The rearrangement uses TRBV28 and TRBJ2-7, with D maybe TRBD1 (5 bases). CDR1 is MDHEN and CDR2 is SYDVKM in the germline V gene. The CDR3 covers 14 residues. V lost 10 bases to trimming and J lost 6 bases, with 22 bases between them. CDR3 in amino acids: CATRAGSLSSEQYF. The CDR3 bases are TGTGCCACCAGGGCAGGCAGCTTATCTTCCGAGCAGTACTTC.